This TCR beta chain emerged from a study of T-cell memory formation after mild COVID-19. For the study at large: In these data, TCR clusters were largely donor specific.

There are 15 residues in the CDR3. The V end was cut by 7 bases, the J end by 0 bases, with 13 bases between. The germline V gene encodes CDR1 KGHDR and CDR2 SFDVKD. The table lists this clonotype with many counts. In TCRdb, the 5' RACE reads were re-called with MiXCR into one record per CDR3 protein. Of roughly 130,000 distinct CDR3 sequences listed, about 5.9% are singletons. The V gene is TRBV24-1, the J gene TRBJ2-3, with D tentatively TRBD1 or TRBD2 (5 bases each). The sequence came from an adult woman who had mild COVID-19 (a few samples of this study predate the infection). Cell type and time point are not known. The sample comprised PBMCs or a T cell subset sorted from them (not recorded which). The DNA of the CDR3 is TGTGCCACCAGCCGGGACGGGAAAAGCACAGATACGCAGTATTTT. The encoded protein is CATSRDGKSTDTQYF.